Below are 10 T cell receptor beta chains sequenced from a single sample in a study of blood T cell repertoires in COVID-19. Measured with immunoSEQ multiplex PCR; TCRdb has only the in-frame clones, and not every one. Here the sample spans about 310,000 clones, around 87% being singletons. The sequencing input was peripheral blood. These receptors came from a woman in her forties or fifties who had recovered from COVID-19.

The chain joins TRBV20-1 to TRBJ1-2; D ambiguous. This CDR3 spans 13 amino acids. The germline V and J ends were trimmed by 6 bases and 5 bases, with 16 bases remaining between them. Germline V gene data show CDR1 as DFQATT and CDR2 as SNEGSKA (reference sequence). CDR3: CSASTVAVYGYTF. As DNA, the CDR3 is TGCAGTGCGAGTACAGTCGCAGTTTATGGCTACACCTTC.

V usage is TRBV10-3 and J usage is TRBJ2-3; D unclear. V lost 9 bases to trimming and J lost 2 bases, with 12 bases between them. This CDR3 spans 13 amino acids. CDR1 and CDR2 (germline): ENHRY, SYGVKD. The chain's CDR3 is CAMNQVLTDTQYF. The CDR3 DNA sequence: TGTGCCATGAATCAGGTCCTCACAGATACGCAGTATTTT.

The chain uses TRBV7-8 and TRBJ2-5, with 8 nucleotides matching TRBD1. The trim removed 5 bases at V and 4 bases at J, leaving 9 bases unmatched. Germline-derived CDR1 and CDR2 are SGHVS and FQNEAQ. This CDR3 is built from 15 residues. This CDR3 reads CASSVTRQGRETQYF. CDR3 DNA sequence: TGTGCCAGCAGCGTAACCCGACAGGGGCGAGAGACCCAGTACTTC. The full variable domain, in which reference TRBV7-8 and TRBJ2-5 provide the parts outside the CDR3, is GAGVSQSPRYKVAKRGQDVALRCDPISGHVSLFWYQQALGQGPEFLTYFQNEAQLDKSGLPSDRFFAERPEGSVSTLKIQRTQQEDSAVYLCASSVTRQGRETQYFGPGTRLLVL.

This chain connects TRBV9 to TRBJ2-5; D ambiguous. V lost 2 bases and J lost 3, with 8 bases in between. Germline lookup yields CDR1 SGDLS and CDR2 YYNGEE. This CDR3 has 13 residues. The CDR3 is CASSVGLKETQYF. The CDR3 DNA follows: TGTGCCAGCAGCGTGGGCCTGAAAGAGACCCAGTACTTC.

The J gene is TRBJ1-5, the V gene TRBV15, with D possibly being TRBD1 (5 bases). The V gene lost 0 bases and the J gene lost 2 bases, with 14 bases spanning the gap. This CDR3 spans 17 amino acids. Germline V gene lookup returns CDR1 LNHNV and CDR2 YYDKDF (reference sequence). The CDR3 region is CATSRDFSGGGNQPQHF. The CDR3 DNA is TGTGCCACCAGCAGAGATTTTTCCGGGGGGGGCAATCAGCCCCAGCATTTT.

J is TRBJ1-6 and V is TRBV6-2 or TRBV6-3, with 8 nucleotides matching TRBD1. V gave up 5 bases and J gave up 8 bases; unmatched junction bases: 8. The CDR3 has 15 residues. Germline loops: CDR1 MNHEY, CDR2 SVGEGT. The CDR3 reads CASSDLGTGDSPLHF. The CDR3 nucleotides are TGTGCCAGCAGTGACCTCGGGACAGGCGATTCACCCCTCCACTTT.

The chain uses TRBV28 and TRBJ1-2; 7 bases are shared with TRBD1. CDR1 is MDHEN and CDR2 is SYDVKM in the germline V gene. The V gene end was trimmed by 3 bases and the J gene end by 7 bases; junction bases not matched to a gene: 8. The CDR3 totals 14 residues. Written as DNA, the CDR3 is TGTGCCAGCAGTTTTCAGGGGGATCTGGGTGGCTACACCTTC. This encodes CASSFQGDLGGYTF.

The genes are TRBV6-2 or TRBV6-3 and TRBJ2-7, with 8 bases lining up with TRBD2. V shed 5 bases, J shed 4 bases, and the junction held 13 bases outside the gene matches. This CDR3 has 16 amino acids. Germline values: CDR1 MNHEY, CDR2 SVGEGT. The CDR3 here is CASSKPPGGLPYEQYF. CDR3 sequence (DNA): TGTGCCAGCAGTAAACCACCGGGGGGGCTTCCTTACGAGCAGTACTTC.

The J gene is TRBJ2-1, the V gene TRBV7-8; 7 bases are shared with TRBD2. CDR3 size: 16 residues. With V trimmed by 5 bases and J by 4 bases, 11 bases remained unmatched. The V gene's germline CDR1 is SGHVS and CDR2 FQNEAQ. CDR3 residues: CASSREAGTVYNEQFF. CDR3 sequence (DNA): TGTGCCAGCAGCCGAGAAGCGGGAACCGTATACAATGAGCAGTTCTTC.

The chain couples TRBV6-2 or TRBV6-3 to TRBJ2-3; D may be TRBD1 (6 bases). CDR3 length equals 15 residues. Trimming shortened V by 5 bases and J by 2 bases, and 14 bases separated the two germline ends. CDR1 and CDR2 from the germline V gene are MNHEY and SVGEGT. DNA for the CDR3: TGTGCCAGCAGTACCCTTGGACAGACCACAGATACGCAGTATTTT. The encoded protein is CASSTLGQTTDTQYF.